The clone carrying this T cell receptor beta chain has a handful of counts. With 2 bases clipped from V and 4 bases from J, the junction kept 15 bases outside the gene matches. CDR1 is SGHDT and CDR2 is YYEEEE in the germline V gene. There are 18 residues in the CDR3. This sample stems from a study of T cell clones after liver transplantation. Across the whole study: Subjects received no induction therapy and standard immunosuppression until randomization at 12-24 months post-transplant.

Sequenced by immunoSEQ multiplex PCR; TCRdb stores in-frame clones only, minus some. Of fewer than 110,000 clones in the sample, approximately 79% were seen once. The source of this sequence is a human patient who received a liver transplant. Part of the T cells may come from the graft donor. This sample comprised CD4+ T cells from blood, obtained around 48 months after liver transplant. The V call is TRBV5-6, the J call TRBJ1-2; 9 nucleotides match TRBD1. CDR3 sequence reads: CASSLKPGQGVASYGYTF. The CDR3 nucleotides read TGTGCCAGCAGCTTAAAACCGGGACAGGGTGTTGCTAGCTATGGCTACACCTTC.